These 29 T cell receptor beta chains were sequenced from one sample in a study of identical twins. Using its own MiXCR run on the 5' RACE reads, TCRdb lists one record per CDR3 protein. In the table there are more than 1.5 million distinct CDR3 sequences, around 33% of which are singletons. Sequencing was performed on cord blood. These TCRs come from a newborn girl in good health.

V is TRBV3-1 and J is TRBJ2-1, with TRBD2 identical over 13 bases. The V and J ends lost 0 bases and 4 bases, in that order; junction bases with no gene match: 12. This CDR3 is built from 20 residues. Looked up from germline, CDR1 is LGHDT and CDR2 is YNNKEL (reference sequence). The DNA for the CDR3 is TGTGCCAGCAGCCAAGATATTGGTGGGCAACTAGCGGGAGGGTACAATGAGCAGTTCTTC. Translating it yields CASSQDIGGQLAGGYNEQFF.

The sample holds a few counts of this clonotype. The chain's CDR3 is CASSRGTGIGTDTQYF. In nucleotides, the CDR3 is TGTGCCAGCAGCCGAGGGACCGGGATTGGTACAGATACGCAGTATTTT. The chain joins TRBV11-2 to TRBJ2-3; either TRBD1 or TRBD2 may supply D (5 bases each). The germline gives CDR1 SGHAT, CDR2 FQNNGV. The CDR3 totals 16 residues. Trimming removed 5 bases from V and 3 bases from J, with 18 bases in between. Variable domain in full (rest from reference TRBV11-2 and TRBJ2-3): EAGVAQSPRYKIIEKRQSVAFWCNPISGHATLYWYQQILGQGPKLLIQFQNNGVVDDSQLPKDRFSAERLKGVDSTLKIQPAKLEDSAVYLCASSRGTGIGTDTQYFGPGTRLTVL.

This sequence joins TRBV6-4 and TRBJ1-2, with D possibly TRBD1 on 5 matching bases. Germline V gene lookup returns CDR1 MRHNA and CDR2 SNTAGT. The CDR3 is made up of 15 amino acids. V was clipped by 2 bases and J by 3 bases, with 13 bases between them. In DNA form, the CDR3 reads TGTGCCAGCAGTGACGGGACTGGGACGTACTATGGCTACACCTTC. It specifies CASSDGTGTYYGYTF.

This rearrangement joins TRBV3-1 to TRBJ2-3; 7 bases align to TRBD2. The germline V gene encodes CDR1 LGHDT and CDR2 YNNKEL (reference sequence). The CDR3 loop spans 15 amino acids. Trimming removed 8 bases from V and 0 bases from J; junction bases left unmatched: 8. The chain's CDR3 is CASLFTSASTDTQYF. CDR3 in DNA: TGTGCCAGCCTCTTTACTAGCGCCAGCACAGATACGCAGTATTTT.

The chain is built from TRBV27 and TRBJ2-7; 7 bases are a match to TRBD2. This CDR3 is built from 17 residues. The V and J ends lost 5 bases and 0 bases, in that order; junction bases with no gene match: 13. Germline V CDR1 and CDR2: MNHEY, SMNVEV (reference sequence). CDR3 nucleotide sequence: TGTGCCAGCAGTCCCACCATCCCGACTAGCCCCTCCTACGAGCAGTACTTC. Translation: CASSPTIPTSPSYEQYF.

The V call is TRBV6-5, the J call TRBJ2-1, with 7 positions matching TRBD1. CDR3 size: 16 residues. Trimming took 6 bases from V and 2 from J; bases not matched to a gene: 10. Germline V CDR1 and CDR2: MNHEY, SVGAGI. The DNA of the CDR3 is TGTGCCAGCAGCCTCGACGGGACAGTGACCTACAATGAGCAGTTCTTC. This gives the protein CASSLDGTVTYNEQFF.

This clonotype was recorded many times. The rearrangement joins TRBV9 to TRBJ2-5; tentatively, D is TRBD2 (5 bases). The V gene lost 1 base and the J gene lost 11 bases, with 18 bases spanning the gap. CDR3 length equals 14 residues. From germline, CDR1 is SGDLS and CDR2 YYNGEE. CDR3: CASSVTPNQREQYF. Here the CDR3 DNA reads TGTGCCAGCAGCGTAACCCCAAACCAAAGGGAGCAGTACTTC.

CDR3 loop: CASSYIGLSYEQYF. Written as DNA, the CDR3 is TGTGCCAGCAGTTATATAGGACTTTCCTACGAGCAGTACTTC. This chain connects TRBV6-5 to TRBJ2-7; tentative D call: TRBD2 (5 bases). V lost 3 bases, J lost 1 base, and 10 bases lay in between. This CDR3 is 14 amino acids long. CDR1 MNHEY and CDR2 SVGAGI come from the germline V gene.

The CDR3 is CASSYEGTRGNTDTQYF. CDR3 DNA: TGTGCCAGCAGTTACGAAGGGACTAGGGGAAACACAGATACGCAGTATTTT. V is TRBV6-5 and J is TRBJ2-3; TRBD2 aligns across 8 bases. CDR1 is MNHEY and CDR2 is SVGAGI in the germline V gene. V lost 2 bases to trimming and J lost 2 bases; unmatched junction nucleotides: 9. This CDR3 contains 17 residues.

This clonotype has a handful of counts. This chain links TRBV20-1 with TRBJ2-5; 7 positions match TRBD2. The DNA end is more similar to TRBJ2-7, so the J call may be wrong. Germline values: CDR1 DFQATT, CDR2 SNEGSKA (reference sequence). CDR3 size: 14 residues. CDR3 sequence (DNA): TGCAGTGCTAGTAGCGTGGCGGGAGAGAACGAGCAGTACTTC. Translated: CSASSVAGENEQYF.

CDR3 residues: CASSFRRGHSPLHF. CDR3 nucleotide sequence: TGTGCCAGCAGTTTCCGCAGGGGTCATTCACCCCTCCACTTT. This chain links TRBV27 with TRBJ1-6; a possible D gene is TRBD1 (6 bases). Trimming stripped 3 bases from V and 8 bases from J, with 11 bases between. CDR1 and CDR2 from the germline V gene are MNHEY and SMNVEV (reference sequence). The CDR3 covers 14 residues.

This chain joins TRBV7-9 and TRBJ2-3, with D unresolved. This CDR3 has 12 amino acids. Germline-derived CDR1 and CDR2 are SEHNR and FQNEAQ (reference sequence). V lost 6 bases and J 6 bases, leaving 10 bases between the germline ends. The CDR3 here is CASRTDGDTQYF. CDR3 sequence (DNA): TGTGCCAGCAGGACCGACGGGGATACGCAGTATTTT.

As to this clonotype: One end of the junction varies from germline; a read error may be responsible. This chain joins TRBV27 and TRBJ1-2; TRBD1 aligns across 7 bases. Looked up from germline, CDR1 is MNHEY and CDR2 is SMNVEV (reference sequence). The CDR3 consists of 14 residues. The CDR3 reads CASSWTGPNYDYTF. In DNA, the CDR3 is TGTGCCAGCAGTTGGACAGGCCCTAACTATGACTACACCTTC.

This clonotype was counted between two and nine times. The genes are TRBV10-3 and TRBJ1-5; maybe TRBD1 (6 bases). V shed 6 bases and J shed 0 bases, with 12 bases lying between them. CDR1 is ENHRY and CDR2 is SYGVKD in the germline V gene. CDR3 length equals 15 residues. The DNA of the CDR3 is TGTGCCATCAGCACGGACAGTTCTAGCAATCAGCCCCAGCATTTT. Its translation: CAISTDSSSNQPQHF.

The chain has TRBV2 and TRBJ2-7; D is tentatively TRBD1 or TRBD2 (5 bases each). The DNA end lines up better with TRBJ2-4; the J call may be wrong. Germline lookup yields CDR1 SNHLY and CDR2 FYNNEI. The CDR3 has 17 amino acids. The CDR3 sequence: CASSERTEGSPGGIQYF. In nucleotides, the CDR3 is TGTGCCAGCAGTGAGCGGACCGAAGGTAGTCCTGGGGGCATTCAGTACTTC.

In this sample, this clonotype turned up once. CDR3 bases: TGTGCCAGCAGTGAGACTAGCGGGAGACCCAATGAGCAGTACTTC. Protein sequence: CASSETSGRPNEQYF. The J gene is TRBJ2-7, the V gene TRBV2; 12 positions match TRBD2. Trimming took 3 bases from V and 7 from J; bases not matched to a gene: 7. Germline V gene lookup returns CDR1 SNHLY and CDR2 FYNNEI. This CDR3 region has 15 residues.

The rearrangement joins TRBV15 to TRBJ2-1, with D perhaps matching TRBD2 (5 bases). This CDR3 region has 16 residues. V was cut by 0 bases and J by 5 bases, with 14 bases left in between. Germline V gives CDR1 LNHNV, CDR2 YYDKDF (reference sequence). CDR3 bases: TGTGCCACCAGCAGAGATTGGTTGAACGGGAACAATGAGCAGTTCTTC. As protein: CATSRDWLNGNNEQFF.

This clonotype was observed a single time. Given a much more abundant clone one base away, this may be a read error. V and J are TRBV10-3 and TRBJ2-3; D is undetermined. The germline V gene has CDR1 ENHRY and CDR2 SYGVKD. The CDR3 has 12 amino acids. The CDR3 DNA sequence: TGTGCCATCAGTGCCGAAACAGATACGCGGTATTTT. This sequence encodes CAISAETDTRYF.

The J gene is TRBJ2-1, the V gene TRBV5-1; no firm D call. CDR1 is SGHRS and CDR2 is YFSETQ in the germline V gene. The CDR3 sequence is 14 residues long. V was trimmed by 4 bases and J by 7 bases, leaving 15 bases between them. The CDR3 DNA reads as TGCGCCAGCAGCCCCGTCGAGCCCTCTAATGAGCAGTTCTTC. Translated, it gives CASSPVEPSNEQFF.

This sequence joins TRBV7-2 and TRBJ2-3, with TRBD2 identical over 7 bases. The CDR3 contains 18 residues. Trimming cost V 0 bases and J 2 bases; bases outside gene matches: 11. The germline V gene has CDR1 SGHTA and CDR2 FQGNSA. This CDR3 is CASSLAPQRGRVTDTQYF. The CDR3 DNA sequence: TGTGCCAGCAGCTTAGCCCCTCAGCGGGGTCGAGTCACAGATACGCAGTATTTT.

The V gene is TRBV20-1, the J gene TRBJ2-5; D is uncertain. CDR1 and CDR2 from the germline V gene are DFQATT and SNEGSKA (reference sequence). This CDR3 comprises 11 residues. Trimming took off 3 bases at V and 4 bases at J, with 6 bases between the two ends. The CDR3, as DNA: TGCAGTGCTAGTCACGGAGAGACCCAGTACTTC. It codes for CSASHGETQYF.

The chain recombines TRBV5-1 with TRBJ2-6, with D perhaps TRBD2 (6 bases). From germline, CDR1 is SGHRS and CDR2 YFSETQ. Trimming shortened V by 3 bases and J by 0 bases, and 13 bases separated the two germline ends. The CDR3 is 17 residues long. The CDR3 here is CASSWRLESSGANVLTF. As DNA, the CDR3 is TGCGCCAGCAGCTGGAGACTAGAGAGCTCTGGGGCCAACGTCCTGACTTTC.

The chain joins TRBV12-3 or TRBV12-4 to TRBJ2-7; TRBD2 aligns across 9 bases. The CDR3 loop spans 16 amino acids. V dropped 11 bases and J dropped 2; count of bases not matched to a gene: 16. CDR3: CAGTWGGGVPTYEQYF. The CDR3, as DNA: TGTGCCGGCACCTGGGGCGGGGGGGTCCCTACCTACGAGCAGTACTTC.

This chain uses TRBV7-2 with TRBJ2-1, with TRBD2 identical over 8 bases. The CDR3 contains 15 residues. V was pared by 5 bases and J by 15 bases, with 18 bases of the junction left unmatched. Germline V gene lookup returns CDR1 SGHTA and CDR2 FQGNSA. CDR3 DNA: TGTGCCAGCAGCCCCAGGTGGAGCGGGGGCTGGGCGAGGTTCTTC. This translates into CASSPRWSGGWARFF. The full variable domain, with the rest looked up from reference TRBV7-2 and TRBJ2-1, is GAGVSQSPSNKVTEKGKDVELRCDPISGHTALYWYRQSLGQGLEFLIYFQGNSAPDKSGLPSDRFSAERTGGSVSTLTIQRTQQEDSAVYLCASSPRWSGGWARFFGPGTRLTVL.

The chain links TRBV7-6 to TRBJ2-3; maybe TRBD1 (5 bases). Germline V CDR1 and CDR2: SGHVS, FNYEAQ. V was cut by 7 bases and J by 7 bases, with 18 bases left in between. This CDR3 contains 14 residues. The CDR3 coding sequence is TGTGCCAGCACCCACCCCATGACAGAAAATACGCAGTATTTT. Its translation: CASTHPMTENTQYF. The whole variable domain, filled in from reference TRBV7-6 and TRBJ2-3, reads GAGVSQSPRYKVTKRGQDVALRCDPISGHVSLYWYRQALGQGPEFLTYFNYEAQQDKSGLPNDRFSAERPEGSISTLTIQRTEQRDSAMYRCASTHPMTENTQYFGPGTRLTVL.

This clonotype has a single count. CDR3 residues: CASSLHRSPSGRMSTDTQYF. CDR3 coding DNA: TGTGCCAGCAGCCTACACAGATCCCCTAGCGGGAGGATGAGCACAGATACGCAGTATTTT. V and J are TRBV7-2 and TRBJ2-3; TRBD2 matches at 11 bases. CDR3 length: 20 amino acids. Germline V gives CDR1 SGHTA, CDR2 FQGNSA. Trimming cost V 5 bases and J 0 bases; bases outside gene matches: 16.

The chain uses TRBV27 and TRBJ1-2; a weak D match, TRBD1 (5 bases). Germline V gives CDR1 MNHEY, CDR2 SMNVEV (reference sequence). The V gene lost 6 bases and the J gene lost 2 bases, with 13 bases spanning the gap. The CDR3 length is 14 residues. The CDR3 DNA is TGTGCCAGCAGCCGACAGTATACCAACTATGGCTACACCTTC. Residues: CASSRQYTNYGYTF.

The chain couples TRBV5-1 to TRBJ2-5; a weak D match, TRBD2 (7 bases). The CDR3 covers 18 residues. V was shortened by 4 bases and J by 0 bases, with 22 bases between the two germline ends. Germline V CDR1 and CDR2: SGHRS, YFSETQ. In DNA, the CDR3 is TGCGCCAGCAGCACCCGACTCCGGGGGGCCCAATACCAAGAGACCCAGTACTTC. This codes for CASSTRLRGAQYQETQYF.

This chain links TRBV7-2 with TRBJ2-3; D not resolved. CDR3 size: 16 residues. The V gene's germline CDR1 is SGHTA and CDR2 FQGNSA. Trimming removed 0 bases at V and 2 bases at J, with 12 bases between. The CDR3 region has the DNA TGTGCCAGCAGCTTAGCCATAACTCGACCCACAGATACGCAGTATTTT. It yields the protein CASSLAITRPTDTQYF.